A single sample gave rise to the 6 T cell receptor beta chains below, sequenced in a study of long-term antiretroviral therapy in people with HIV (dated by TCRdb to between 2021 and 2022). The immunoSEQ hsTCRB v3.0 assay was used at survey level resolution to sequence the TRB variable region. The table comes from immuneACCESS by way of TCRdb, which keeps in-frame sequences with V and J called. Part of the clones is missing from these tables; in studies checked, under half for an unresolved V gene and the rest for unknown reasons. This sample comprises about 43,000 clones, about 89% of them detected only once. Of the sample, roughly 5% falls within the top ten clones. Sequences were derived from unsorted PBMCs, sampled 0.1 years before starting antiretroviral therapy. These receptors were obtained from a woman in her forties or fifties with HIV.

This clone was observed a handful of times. The CDR3 is CASSQGTGPYEQYF. The CDR3 nucleotides are TGTGCCAGCAGCCAAGGGACAGGCCCCTACGAGCAGTACTTC. The chain employs TRBV7-8 and TRBJ2-7; 8 nucleotides line up with TRBD1. After removal of 5 bases from V and 2 bases from J, the junction contained 5 bases not matched to a gene. Germline loops: CDR1 SGHVS, CDR2 FQNEAQ. This CDR3 spans 14 amino acids. Together with reference TRBV7-8 and TRBJ2-7, the CDR3 gives the full variable domain: GAGVSQSPRYKVAKRGQDVALRCDPISGHVSLFWYQQALGQGPEFLTYFQNEAQLDKSGLPSDRFFAERPEGSVSTLKIQRTQQEDSAVYLCASSQGTGPYEQYFGPGTRLTVT.

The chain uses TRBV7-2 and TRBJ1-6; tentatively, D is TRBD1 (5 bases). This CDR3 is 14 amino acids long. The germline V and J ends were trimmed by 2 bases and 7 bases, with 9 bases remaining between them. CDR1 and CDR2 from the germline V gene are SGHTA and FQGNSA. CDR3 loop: CASSLQGLNSPLHF. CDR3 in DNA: TGTGCCAGCAGCTTACAGGGTTTGAATTCACCCCTCCACTTT. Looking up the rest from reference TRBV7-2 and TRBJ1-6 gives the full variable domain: GAGVSQSPSNKVTEKGKDVELRCDPISGHTALYWYRQSLGQGLEFLIYFQGNSAPDKSGLPSDRFSAERTGGSVSTLTIQRTQQEDSAVYLCASSLQGLNSPLHFGNGTRLTVT.

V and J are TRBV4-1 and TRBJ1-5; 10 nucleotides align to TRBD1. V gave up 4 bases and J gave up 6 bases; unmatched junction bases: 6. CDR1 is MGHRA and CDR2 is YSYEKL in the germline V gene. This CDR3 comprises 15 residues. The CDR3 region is CASSRTGGGGQPQHF. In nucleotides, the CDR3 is TGCGCCAGCAGCCGGACAGGGGGTGGAGGTCAGCCCCAGCATTTT.

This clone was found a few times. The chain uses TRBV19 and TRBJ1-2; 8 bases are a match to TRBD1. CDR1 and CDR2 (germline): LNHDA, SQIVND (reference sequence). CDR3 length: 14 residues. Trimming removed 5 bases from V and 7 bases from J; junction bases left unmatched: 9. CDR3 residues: CASSGTGGPGGYTF. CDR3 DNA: TGTGCCAGTAGTGGCACAGGGGGGCCGGGTGGCTACACCTTC.

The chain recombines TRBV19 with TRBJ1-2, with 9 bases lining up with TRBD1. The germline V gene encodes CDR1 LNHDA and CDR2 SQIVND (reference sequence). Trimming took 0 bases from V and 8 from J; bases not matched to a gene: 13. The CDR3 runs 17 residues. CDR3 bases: TGTGCCAGTAGTATAGAATTTCGGACAGGGGTAATCGTCGGCTACACCTTC. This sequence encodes CASSIEFRTGVIVGYTF.

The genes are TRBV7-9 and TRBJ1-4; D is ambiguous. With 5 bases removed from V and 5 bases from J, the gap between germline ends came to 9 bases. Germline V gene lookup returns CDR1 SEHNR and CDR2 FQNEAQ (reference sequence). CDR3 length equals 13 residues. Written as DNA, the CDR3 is TGTGCCAGCAGCCCTAGGAGGAATGAAAAACTGTTTTTT. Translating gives CASSPRRNEKLFF.